This T cell receptor beta chain was captured by sequencing in a study of CD8 T cells in ankylosing spondylitis. Whole-study results and caveats: Ankylosing spondylitis blood seemed to carry a telltale TCR beta motif made of several highly homologous variants.

Quantitative molecular-barcoded 5'-RACE generated the TCR beta libraries. Via MiXCR, TCRdb re-called the 5' RACE reads, giving one row per CDR3 protein. Among approximately 540,000 distinct CDR3 sequences listed, roughly 13% were seen once. Only a few counts were recorded for this clonotype. No antigen is known for it. This CDR3 spans 15 amino acids. Trimming removed 0 bases at V and 9 bases at J, with 18 bases between. CDR1 is SGHRS, CDR2 YFSETQ, per germline. This TCR was recovered from a male donor with ankylosing spondylitis. The specimen sequenced was blood, either unsorted or a sorted T cell fraction (not recorded which). This rearrangement joins TRBV5-1 to TRBJ2-5, with D possibly being TRBD1 or TRBD2 (5 bases each). The CDR3 coding sequence is TGCGCCAGCAGCTTGGTGTATGGGACCCAAGTGGCCCAGTACTTC. Translated: CASSLVYGTQVAQYF.